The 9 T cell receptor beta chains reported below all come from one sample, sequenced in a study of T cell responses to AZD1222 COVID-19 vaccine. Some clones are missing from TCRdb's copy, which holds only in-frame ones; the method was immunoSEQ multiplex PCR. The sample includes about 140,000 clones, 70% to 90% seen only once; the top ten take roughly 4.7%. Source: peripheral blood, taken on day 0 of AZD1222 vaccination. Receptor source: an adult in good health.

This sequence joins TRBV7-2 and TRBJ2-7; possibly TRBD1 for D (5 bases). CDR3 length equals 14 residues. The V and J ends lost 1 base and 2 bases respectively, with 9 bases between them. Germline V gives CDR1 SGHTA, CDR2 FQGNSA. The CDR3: CASSLGPGTYEQYF. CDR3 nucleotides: TGTGCCAGCAGCTTAGGTCCAGGGACCTACGAGCAGTACTTC.

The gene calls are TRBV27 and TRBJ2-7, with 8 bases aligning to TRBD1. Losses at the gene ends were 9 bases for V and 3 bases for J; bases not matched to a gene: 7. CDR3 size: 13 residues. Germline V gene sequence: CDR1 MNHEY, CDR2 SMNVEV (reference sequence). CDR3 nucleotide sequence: TGTGCCAGGAAAACAGGGGGAAGCTACGAGCAGTACTTC. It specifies CARKTGGSYEQYF.

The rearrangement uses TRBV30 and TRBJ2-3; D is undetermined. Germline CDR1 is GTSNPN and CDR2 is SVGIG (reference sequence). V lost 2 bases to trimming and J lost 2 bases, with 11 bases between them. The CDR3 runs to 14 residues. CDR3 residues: CAWSRFPDTDTQYF. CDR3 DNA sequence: TGTGCCTGGAGTAGGTTTCCGGACACAGATACGCAGTATTTT.

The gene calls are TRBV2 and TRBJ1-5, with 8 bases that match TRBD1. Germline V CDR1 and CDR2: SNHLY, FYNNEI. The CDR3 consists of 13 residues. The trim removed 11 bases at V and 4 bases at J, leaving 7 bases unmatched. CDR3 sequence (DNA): TGTGCCTACAACCGGGACAGGAATCAGCCCCAGCATTTT. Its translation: CAYNRDRNQPQHF.

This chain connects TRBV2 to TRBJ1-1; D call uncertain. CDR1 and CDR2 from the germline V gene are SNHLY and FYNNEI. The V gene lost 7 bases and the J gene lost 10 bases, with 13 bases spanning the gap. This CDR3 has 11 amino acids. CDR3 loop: CASMGRRGAFF. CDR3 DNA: TGTGCCAGCATGGGCCGCCGGGGAGCTTTCTTT.

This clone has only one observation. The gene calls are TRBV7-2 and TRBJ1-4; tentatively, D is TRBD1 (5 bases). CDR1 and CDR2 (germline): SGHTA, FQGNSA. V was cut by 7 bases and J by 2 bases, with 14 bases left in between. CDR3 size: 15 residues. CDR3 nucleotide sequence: TGTGCCAGCAACTCTTACGCAGGGACTAATGAAAAACTGTTTTTT. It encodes CASNSYAGTNEKLFF.

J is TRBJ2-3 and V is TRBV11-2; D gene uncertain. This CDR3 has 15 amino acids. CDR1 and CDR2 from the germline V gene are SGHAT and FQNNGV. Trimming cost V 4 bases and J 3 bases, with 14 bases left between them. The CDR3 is CASSYLTGRTDTQYF. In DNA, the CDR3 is TGTGCCAGCAGCTACTTGACCGGCCGAACAGATACGCAGTATTTT.

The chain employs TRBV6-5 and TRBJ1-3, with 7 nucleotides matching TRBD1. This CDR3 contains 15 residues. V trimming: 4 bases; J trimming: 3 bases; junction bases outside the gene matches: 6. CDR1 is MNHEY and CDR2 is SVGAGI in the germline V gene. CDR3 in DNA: TGTGCCAGCAGTTTGTCCGCAGGGGGTGGAAACACCATATATTTT. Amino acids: CASSLSAGGGNTIYF.

DNA of the CDR3: TGTGCCAGCAGGGCACAGGTCGACAACACCCTCCACTTT. The encoded protein is CASRAQVDNTLHF. The chain uses TRBV27 and TRBJ1-6, with a tentative D call TRBD1 (5 bases). The germline CDR1 and CDR2 sequences are MNHEY and SMNVEV (reference sequence). V was pared by 6 bases and J by 14 bases, with 17 bases between. The CDR3 covers 13 residues.